This T cell receptor beta chain is drawn from a study of blood T cell repertoires in COVID-19 (dated by TCRdb to 2019 to 2021). A note on the overall study: Samples from collaborators originated in the United States, Italy and Spain and spanned both the acute and convalescent phases of COVID-19. The material from the prospective study consisted of cDNA or gDNA derived from T cells, B-cell-depleted T cells, or PBMCs. Subjects who had been exposed to COVID-19, were actively infected with it, or had recovered from it provided the deeply sampled blood TCRbeta repertoires that made up the dataset. A freely available public database, intended as a resource for researchers studying the immune response to SARS-CoV-2, is where the repertoires were released. The samples were drawn from two sources: the first 160 participants of the ongoing ImmuneRACE study, and 1,254 subjects contributed by 6 global collaborators. Sample metadata almost always included a de-identified subject ID, COVID-19 status, age in years and sex. Where available, HLA class I and class II types were obtained from metadata supplied by the sample provider rather than from assay-based typing. Broader findings and caveats from the paper: How much clinical and demographic metadata was included differed by source and by participant, and the metadata was provided uncurated.

CDR1 is given as KGHSH and CDR2 as LQKENI, both from the germline V gene. Trimming costs V 8 bases and J 15 bases, and their ends lie 8 bases apart. Counted from cysteine to phenylalanine, this CDR3 has 8 amino acids. The kept DNA is CDR3 alone, 24 bases in frame from the first base. TCRbeta CDR3 regions were amplified from genomic DNA by means of the immunoSEQ Assay, a bias-controlled multiplex PCR. In the original analysis: Within the assay, amplification of reference gene primers was used to estimate how many nucleated cells each sample contained. To quantify the absolute abundance of each unique TCRbeta CDR3 rearrangement, sequence reads were collapsed and filtered. For each sample, productive Simpson clonality was calculated by taking the square root of Simpson's diversity index across productive rearrangements. Sourced from immuneACCESS, this table was stored by TCRdb with only in-frame sequences that have V and J called. A share of the clones is absent; for the studies checked, an unresolved V gene accounts for under half, and the remainder has no known explanation. V, J and clone size derive from that table, while D and trimming were established from the DNA sequence. The sample table shows under 300,000 clones, and about 88% are seen once. Of the sample, more than 0.95% falls within the top ten clones.

Remarks on this clone: Which antigen it targets is not known. One base away there is no much larger clone; base qualities are not given.

A second Seattle source provided samples from volunteer blood donors who had recovered from COVID-19. The collaborating institutions used their own protocols to collect whole blood in K2EDTA tubes. For TCRbeta analysis, collaborator samples were shipped as frozen whole blood, as isolated PBMCs, or as DNA extracted from either sample type. Sequencing used peripheral blood. The chain joins TRBV18 to TRBJ2-1, with the D gene not clear enough to name. This TCR came from a woman aged 40 to 50 who had recovered from COVID-19. The sequence in DNA is TGTGCCAGCCCCACGGGGTTCTTC. Translated, it reads CASPTGFF. Extended through the reference TRBV18 and TRBJ2-1 proteins, this CDR3 yields the full variable domain: NAGVMQNPRHLVRRRGQEARLRCSPMKGHSHVYWYRQLPEEGLKFMVYLQKENIIDESGMPKERFSAEFPKEGPSILRIQQVVRGDSAAYFCASPTGFFGPGTRLTVL.